The rows below give T cell receptor beta chains drawn from one sample of a study of technical replicates of blood from a handful of donors. Sequenced by immunoSEQ multiplex PCR; TCRdb stores in-frame clones only, minus some. The table includes more than 75,000 clones, around 92% detected once. The sequenced sample consisted of T cells isolated from PBMCs. The receptors derive from a human donor in good health. The CDR3 runs from the conserved cysteine through the conserved F or W. A D gene is named only where the DNA matches it firmly. A clone size is listed for some rows: how often the clone was seen (once, few, many), or a class if it is expanded.

CDR3 length | J gene | V gene | D gene | clone size | CDR3 protein | CDR3 DNA
15 | TRBJ1-2 | TRBV5-4 | NA | NA | CASSLNQGTNYGYTF | TGTGCCAGCAGCTTGAATCAGGGAACTAACTATGGCTACACCTTC
15 | TRBJ1-4 | TRBV5-4 | TRBD1 | NA | CASSLDRGTNEKLFF | TGTGCCAGCAGCCTAGACAGGGGAACTAATGAAAAACTGTTTTTT
15 | TRBJ1-2 | TRBV7-9 | TRBD1 | once | CASSLGAGQGNGYTF | TGTGCCAGCAGCTTAGGAGCGGGACAGGGAAATGGCTACACCTTC
18 | TRBJ2-6 | TRBV18 | TRBD2 | NA | CASSPRRTSGTGANVLTF | TGTGCCAGCTCACCTCGTAGGACTAGCGGGACTGGGGCCAACGTCCTGACTTTC
15 | TRBJ2-5 | TRBV5-1 | TRBD1 | NA | CASSLGPTGEKTQYF | TGCGCCAGCAGCTTGGGCCCGACAGGGGAGAAGACCCAGTACTTC
15 | TRBJ1-4 | TRBV11-2 | NA | NA | CASSQTHRENEKLFF | TGTGCCAGCAGCCAAACCCACAGGGAGAATGAAAAACTGTTTTTT
17 | TRBJ2-3 | TRBV9 | TRBD2 | NA | CASSVFRTSGGTDTQYF | TGTGCCAGCAGCGTATTCCGGACTAGCGGGGGGACAGATACGCAGTATTTT
14 | TRBJ2-7 | TRBV6-1 | NA | NA | CASTSSDRTYEQYF | TGTGCCAGCACCTCATCCGACAGAACCTACGAGCAGTACTTC
14 | TRBJ1-1 | TRBV11-2 | NA | few | CASSLAGLSTEAFF | TGTGCCAGCAGCTTAGCAGGGCTTAGCACTGAAGCTTTCTTT
12 | TRBJ1-2 | TRBV10-3 | NA | NA | CAISESRYGYTF | TGTGCCATCAGTGAGTCGAGGTATGGCTACACCTTC
14 | TRBJ2-7 | TRBV9 | TRBD2 | NA | CASSVIAGAEEQYF | TGTGCCAGCAGCGTCATAGCGGGGGCTGAAGAGCAGTACTTC
18 | TRBJ2-3 | TRBV15 | NA | NA | CATSRFGVVASSTDTQYF | TGTGCCACCAGCAGATTCGGGGTAGTTGCCAGTAGCACAGATACGCAGTATTTT
14 | TRBJ2-7 | TRBV14 | NA | NA | CASSQSPLVDEQYF | TGTGCCAGCAGCCAGTCCCCCCTCGTAGACGAGCAGTACTTC
17 | TRBJ2-3 | TRBV7-8 | TRBD1 | NA | CASSLALDRGSPDTQYF | TGTGCCAGCAGCTTAGCCCTGGACAGGGGATCACCAGATACGCAGTATTTT
14 | TRBJ2-5 | TRBV29-1 | TRBD2 | NA | CSVELAGHQETQYF | TGCAGCGTTGAGCTAGCGGGGCATCAAGAGACCCAGTACTTC
16 | TRBJ2-7 | TRBV13 | NA | NA | CASSLGLGGGTYEQYF | TGTGCCAGCAGCTTAGGCCTTGGCGGTGGAACCTACGAGCAGTACTTC
15 | TRBJ1-2 | TRBV18 | NA | NA | CASSDDMTEDYGYTF | TGTGCCAGCTCAGACGATATGACAGAAGACTATGGCTACACCTTC
14 | TRBJ1-1 | TRBV9 | NA | few | CASSTTGVQGGAFF | TGTGCCAGCAGTACGACGGGTGTCCAAGGTGGGGCTTTCTTT
12 | TRBJ2-7 | TRBV5-1 | NA | NA | CASRHGYHEQYF | TGCGCCAGCAGGCACGGTTACCACGAGCAGTACTTC
14 | TRBJ2-7 | TRBV7-9 | TRBD2 | NA | CASRRLAESYEQYF | TGTGCCAGCAGACGACTAGCGGAATCCTACGAGCAGTACTTC
15 | TRBJ1-5 | TRBV7-2 | TRBD1 | NA | CASSRDRVSNQPQHF | TGTGCCAGCAGCCGGGACAGGGTTAGCAATCAGCCCCAGCATTTT
17 | TRBJ2-1 | TRBV7-6 | TRBD1 | NA | CASSLGSRGQGEDEQFF | TGTGCCAGCAGCTTGGGGTCTCGGGGACAGGGTGAAGATGAGCAGTTCTTC
15 | TRBJ1-3 | TRBV28 | NA | NA | CASTSGTESGNTIYF | TGTGCCAGCACCTCAGGTACGGAATCTGGAAACACCATATATTTT
13 | TRBJ2-1 | TRBV5-1 | TRBD1 | NA | CASRGTESREQFF | TGCGCCAGCAGAGGGACAGAATCACGGGAGCAGTTCTTC
13 | TRBJ2-3 | TRBV28 | TRBD2 | NA | CASRRTSRGTQYF | TGTGCCAGCAGGCGGACTAGCAGAGGGACGCAGTATTTT
13 | TRBJ2-2 | TRBV5-4 | NA | NA | CASRRDNTGELFF | TGTGCCAGCCGGAGGGATAACACCGGGGAGCTGTTTTTT
13 | TRBJ1-1 | TRBV29-1 | NA | few | CSVDFPGGPEAFF | TGCAGCGTTGACTTCCCCGGGGGACCTGAAGCTTTCTTT
14 | TRBJ1-5 | TRBV19 | NA | NA | CASSGGVRRQPQHF | TGTGCCAGTAGTGGAGGGGTGAGGAGGCAGCCCCAGCATTTT
14 | TRBJ1-3 | TRBV5-1 | TRBD1 | NA | CANRQGCSGNTIYF | TGCGCCAATAGACAGGGATGCTCTGGAAACACCATATATTTT
14 | TRBJ2-1 | TRBV28 | TRBD2 | NA | CAAGRERTYNEQFF | TGTGCAGCGGGGCGGGAAAGAACCTACAATGAGCAGTTCTTC
15 | TRBJ1-4 | TRBV5-1 | NA | NA | CASSWGRQGTEKLFF | TGCGCCAGCAGCTGGGGGCGTCAGGGAACGGAAAAACTGTTTTTT
16 | TRBJ1-5 | TRBV19 | NA | NA | CASSIDGRGGNQPQHF | TGTGCCAGTAGTATAGATGGTCGGGGGGGGAATCAGCCCCAGCATTTT
15 | TRBJ1-3 | TRBV11-3 | NA | NA | CASSSRAGAGNTIYF | TGTGCCAGCAGCTCGAGGGCGGGGGCTGGAAACACCATATATTTT
12 | TRBJ2-1 | TRBV19 | NA | once | CASSISGREQFF | TGTGCCAGTAGTATATCTGGGAGGGAGCAGTTCTTC
15 | TRBJ1-5 | TRBV6-1 | NA | NA | CASNENTGSNQPQHF | TGTGCCAGCAATGAAAATACGGGAAGCAATCAGCCCCAGCATTTT
14 | TRBJ2-5 | TRBV6-5 | TRBD1 | NA | CASSPRDRQETQYF | TGTGCCAGCAGTCCCCGGGACAGACAAGAGACCCAGTACTTC
15 | TRBJ2-5 | TRBV5-1 | TRBD1 | NA | CASSLKTGAEETQYF | TGCGCCAGCAGCTTGAAGACAGGGGCTGAGGAGACCCAGTACTTC
17 | TRBJ1-2 | TRBV11-2 | TRBD1 | NA | CASSRAGQSTYNYGYTF | TGTGCCAGCAGCCGGGCGGGACAGAGCACCTACAACTATGGCTACACCTTC
14 | TRBJ2-3 | TRBV15 | NA | few | CATGEGVGTDTQYF | TGTGCCACCGGCGAGGGGGTCGGCACAGATACGCAGTATTTT